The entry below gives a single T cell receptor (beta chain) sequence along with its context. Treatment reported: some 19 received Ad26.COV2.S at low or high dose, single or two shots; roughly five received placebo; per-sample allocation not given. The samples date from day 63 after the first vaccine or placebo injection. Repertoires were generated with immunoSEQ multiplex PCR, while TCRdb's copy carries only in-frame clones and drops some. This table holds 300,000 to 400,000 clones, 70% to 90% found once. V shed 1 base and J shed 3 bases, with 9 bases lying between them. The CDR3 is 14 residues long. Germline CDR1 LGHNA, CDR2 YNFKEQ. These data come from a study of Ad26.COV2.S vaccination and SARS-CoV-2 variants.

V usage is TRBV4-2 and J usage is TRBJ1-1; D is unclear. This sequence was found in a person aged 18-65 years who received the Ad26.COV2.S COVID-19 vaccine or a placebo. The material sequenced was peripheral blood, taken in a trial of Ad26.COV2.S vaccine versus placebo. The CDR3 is CASSQVGPDTEAFF. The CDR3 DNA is TGTGCCAGCAGCCAAGTTGGTCCGGACACTGAAGCTTTCTTT.